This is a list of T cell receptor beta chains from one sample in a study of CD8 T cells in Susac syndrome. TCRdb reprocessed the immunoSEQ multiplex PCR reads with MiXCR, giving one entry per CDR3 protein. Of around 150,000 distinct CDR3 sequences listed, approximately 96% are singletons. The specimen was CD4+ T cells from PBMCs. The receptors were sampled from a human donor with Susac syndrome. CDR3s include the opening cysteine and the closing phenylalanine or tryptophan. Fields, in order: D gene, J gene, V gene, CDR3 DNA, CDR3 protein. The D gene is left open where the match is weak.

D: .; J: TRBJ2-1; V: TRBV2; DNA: TGTGCCAGCATTAGTGAGGGGTCGGGCAATGAGCAGTTCTTC; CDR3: CASISEGSGNEQFF
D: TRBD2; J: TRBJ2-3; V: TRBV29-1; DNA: TGCAGCGCCCACTTAAGGGCCTTAGCGGGTGGTTCGAATACGCAGTATTTT; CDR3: CSAHLRALAGGSNTQYF
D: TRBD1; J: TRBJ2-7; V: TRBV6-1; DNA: TGTGCCAGCAGGGCTCCGAATGGACAGGTCTCGAAGGGTATCGAGCAGTACTTC; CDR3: CASRAPNGQVSKGIEQYF
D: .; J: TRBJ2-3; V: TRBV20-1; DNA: TGCAGTGCTAGAGATCCCCGATTCCGCACAGATACGCAGTATTTT; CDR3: CSARDPRFRTDTQYF
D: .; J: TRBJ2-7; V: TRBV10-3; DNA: TGTGCCATCAGTGAAAGGCAGGGGTCTGACGAGCAGTACTTC; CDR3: CAISERQGSDEQYF
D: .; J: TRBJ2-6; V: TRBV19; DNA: TGTGCCTCTAAAACGGGTTCTGGGGCCAACGTCCTGACTTTC; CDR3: CASKTGSGANVLTF
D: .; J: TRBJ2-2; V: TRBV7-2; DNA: TGTGCCAGCAGCTTACGGCCGGGGACCGGGGAGCTGTTTTTT; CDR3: CASSLRPGTGELFF
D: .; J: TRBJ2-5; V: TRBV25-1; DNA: TGTGCCAGCAGTGTAAACAAGGAGCGACGCGGGTGGGAAGAGACCCAGTACTTC; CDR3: CASSVNKERRGWEETQYF
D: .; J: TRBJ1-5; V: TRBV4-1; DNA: TGCGCCAGCAGCCTTGAGGGACCTCAGCCCCAGCATTTT; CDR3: CASSLEGPQPQHF
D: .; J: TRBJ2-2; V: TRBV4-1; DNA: TGCGCCAGCAGCCCCCAGACTGGGGGAGGGGAGCTGTTTTTT; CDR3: CASSPQTGGGELFF
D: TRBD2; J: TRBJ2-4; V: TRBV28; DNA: TGTGCCAGCACCCGGGGGGGGGAAAACATTCAGTACTTC; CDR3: CASTRGGENIQYF
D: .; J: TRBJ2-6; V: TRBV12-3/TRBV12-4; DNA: TGTGCCAGCACCCTGGTGGGCAGTTTCTCTGGGGCCAACGTCCTGACTTTC; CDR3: CASTLVGSFSGANVLTF
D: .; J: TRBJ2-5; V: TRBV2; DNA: TGTGCCGCTGGGATTCAGGAGACCCAGTACTTC; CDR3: CAAGIQETQYF
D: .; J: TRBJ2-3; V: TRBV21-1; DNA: TGTGCCAGCAGCAAAGGAGCGGACCTCACAGATACGCAGTATTTT; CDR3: CASSKGADLTDTQYF
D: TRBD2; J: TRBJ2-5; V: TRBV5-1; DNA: TGCGCCAGCAGCCCCCATGAGGTTGCGGGGGGACAAGAGACCCAGTACTTC; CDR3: CASSPHEVAGGQETQYF
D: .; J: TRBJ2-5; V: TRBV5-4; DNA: TGTGCCAGCAGCCCAGTGGGTCACGAGACCCAGTACTTC; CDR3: CASSPVGHETQYF
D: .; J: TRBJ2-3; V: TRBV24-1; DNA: TGTGCCACCAGTGATTTCGGCACAGATACGCAGTATTTT; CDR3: CATSDFGTDTQYF
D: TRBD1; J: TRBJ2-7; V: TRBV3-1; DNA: TGTGCCAGCAGCCCACTGCCGGGACAGGGCTACGAGCAGTACTTC; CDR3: CASSPLPGQGYEQYF